The TCR beta chain described here comes from a study of regulatory T cells in long-lasting Graves disease. For TCR beta, libraries came from iRepertoire HTBI primers and Arm-PCR of CDR3 regions. TCRdb redid the calling of the multiplex PCR reads with MiXCR, one entry per CDR3 protein. The table lists a few hundred thousand distinct CDR3 sequences, under 20% of them singletons. Germline CDR1 reads DFQATT; CDR2 reads SNEGSKA (reference sequence). V was clipped by 6 bases and J by 0 bases, with 12 bases between them. This CDR3 is 13 amino acids long. This clonotype showed up just a few times. Time point defined: newly diagnosed GD, antithyroid drugs for less than 3 months. PBMCs provided the RNA from which the TCR library was made. This sample was also put to use in a study of T cells in Graves' hyperthyroidism and ophthalmopathy. In that study: The study enrolled patients aged 18 to 65 with newly diagnosed hyperthyroidism of under 2 months' duration.

Here the sequenced sample was peripheral blood mononuclear cells (PBMCs), taken at new diagnosis, from a patient treated with antithyroid drugs. V usage is TRBV20-1 and J usage is TRBJ2-7, with D perhaps TRBD1 (5 bases). The source is a woman aged 18 to 35 with Graves disease. The CDR3 loop is CSATDVPSYEQYF. CDR3 nucleotide sequence: TGCAGTGCGACAGACGTACCCTCCTACGAGCAGTACTTC.